This passage covers 20 T cell receptor beta chains from one sample sequenced in a study of T-cell reconstitution after alpha-beta-depleted transplantation in children. Unique molecular identifiers featured in how the TCRbeta library was prepared. TCRdb called the PCR reads again in MiXCR, with one record for every CDR3 protein. The table records over 400,000 distinct CDR3 sequences, around 12% of them present only once. Sequencing was performed on PBMCs from the stem cell graft donor, taken from the stem cell graft. All receptors derive from a human donor who donated a stem cell graft to a child with combined immunodeficiency.

This clonotype appeared a few times. This chain joins TRBV5-1 and TRBJ1-2; D possibly corresponds to TRBD1 (5 bases). Trimming stripped 4 bases from V and 5 bases from J, with 12 bases between. The V gene's germline CDR1 is SGHRS and CDR2 YFSETQ. The CDR3 runs to 13 residues. The CDR3 coding sequence is TGCGCCAGCAGCGGGGACGGAATATATGGCTACACCTTC. This translates into CASSGDGIYGYTF.

The sample holds a few counts of this clonotype. The chain employs TRBV28 and TRBJ2-3; tentative D call: TRBD1 (6 bases). V was shortened by 11 bases and J by 0 bases, with 15 bases between the two germline ends. This CDR3 has 14 residues. The germline V gene has CDR1 MDHEN and CDR2 SYDVKM. CDR3 nucleotide sequence: TGTGCCTCCACCCCAGGGGCTAGCACAGATACGCAGTATTTT. Translating gives CASTPGASTDTQYF. Filled out from reference TRBV28 and TRBJ2-3, the complete variable domain reads DVKVTQSSRYLVKRTGEKVFLECVQDMDHENMFWYRQDPGLGLRLIYFSYDVKMKEKGDIPEGYSVSREKKERFSLILESASTNQTSMYLCASTPGASTDTQYFGPGTRLTVL.

The V gene is TRBV6-2 or TRBV6-3, the J gene TRBJ2-4; D remains ambiguous. V lost 6 bases, J lost 4 bases, and 19 bases lay in between. The CDR3 spans 16 residues. Germline V gene data show CDR1 as MNHEY and CDR2 as SVGEGT. The CDR3 loop reads CASSRKGEAVKNIQYF. As DNA, the CDR3 is TGTGCCAGCAGCCGAAAGGGTGAGGCGGTGAAAAACATTCAGTACTTC.

This sequence joins TRBV7-9 and TRBJ2-1, with 8 bases that match TRBD2. CDR1 is SEHNR and CDR2 is FQNEAQ in the germline V gene (reference sequence). There are 13 residues in the CDR3. Germline trimming cut 8 bases from V and 9 bases from J; bases unmatched to any gene: 9. CDR3 nucleotides: TGTGCCAGCTCATCACTAGCGGTAGTTGAGCAGTTCTTC. This gives the protein CASSSLAVVEQFF.

This sequence joins TRBV9 and TRBJ2-1, with 7 bases lining up with TRBD2. The germline V gene encodes CDR1 SGDLS and CDR2 YYNGEE. Trimming removed 4 bases from V and 3 bases from J; junction bases left unmatched: 10. The CDR3 runs 16 residues. The CDR3 sequence: CASSLRGLADYNEQFF. The DNA of the CDR3 is TGTGCCAGCAGCCTTCGGGGCCTAGCGGACTACAATGAGCAGTTCTTC. The entire variable domain, with the rest obtained from reference TRBV9 and TRBJ2-1, is as follows: DSGVTQTPKHLITATGQRVTLRCSPRSGDLSVYWYQQSLDQGLQFLIQYYNGEERAKGNILERFSAQQFPDLHSELNLSSLELGDSALYFCASSLRGLADYNEQFFGPGTRLTVL.

This clonotype was counted only a few times. The chain combines TRBV27 with TRBJ2-1; 9 positions match TRBD1. Looked up from germline, CDR1 is MNHEY and CDR2 is SMNVEV (reference sequence). This CDR3 contains 16 residues. Trimming removed 2 bases from V and 4 bases from J; junction bases left unmatched: 6. The CDR3 DNA follows: TGTGCCAGCAGTTTAATGGGACAGGGCCCTTACAATGAGCAGTTCTTC. The encoded protein is CASSLMGQGPYNEQFF.

In this sample, this clonotype turned up many times. The J gene is TRBJ2-5, the V gene TRBV7-9, with TRBD2 matching over 14 bases. With 5 bases clipped from V and 3 bases from J, the junction kept 2 bases outside the gene matches. Germline values: CDR1 SEHNR, CDR2 FQNEAQ (reference sequence). This CDR3 comprises 15 residues. CDR3 nucleotides: TGTGCCAGCAGCCAGGGACTAGCGGGGGAAGAGACCCAGTACTTC. It codes for CASSQGLAGEETQYF.

The J gene is TRBJ2-1, the V gene TRBV24-1; 8 positions match TRBD2. This CDR3 is built from 17 residues. With V trimmed by 3 bases and J by 5 bases, 11 bases remained unmatched. Germline assignment: CDR1 KGHDR and CDR2 SFDVKD. CDR3 residues: CATSDPSGGRTHNEQFF. The CDR3 coding sequence is TGTGCCACCAGTGATCCCTCGGGCGGGAGGACCCACAATGAGCAGTTCTTC.

J is TRBJ2-3 and V is TRBV28; 9 positions agree with TRBD2. This CDR3 has 16 residues. The germline V gene has CDR1 MDHEN and CDR2 SYDVKM. V was pared by 6 bases and J by 2 bases, with 9 bases of the junction left unmatched. The CDR3 coding sequence is TGTGCCAGCAGCGTGGTCGCGGGGGGGACCACAGATACGCAGTATTTT. It translates to CASSVVAGGTTDTQYF. The variable domain in full, with the rest retrieved from reference TRBV28 and TRBJ2-3, is DVKVTQSSRYLVKRTGEKVFLECVQDMDHENMFWYRQDPGLGLRLIYFSYDVKMKEKGDIPEGYSVSREKKERFSLILESASTNQTSMYLCASSVVAGGTTDTQYFGPGTRLTVL.

This clonotype turned up a few times. The V and J genes are TRBV30 and TRBJ2-5, with TRBD1 matching over 11 bases. The J segment lost 5 bases and the V segment lost 4 bases, leaving 9 bases of the junction unmatched. Germline loops: CDR1 GTSNPN, CDR2 SVGIG (reference sequence). This CDR3 is built from 15 residues. DNA for the CDR3: TGTGCCTGGACCTCCAGGACAGGGGGCTACGAGACCCAGTACTTC. Protein product: CAWTSRTGGYETQYF.

This clonotype was counted between two and nine times. This chain links TRBV30 with TRBJ2-1; 8 bases agree with TRBD1. V was clipped by 0 bases and J by 1 base; unmatched bases: 14. CDR1 GTSNPN and CDR2 SVGIG come from the germline V gene (reference sequence). The CDR3 contains 19 residues. CDR3 protein: CAWSVKWWDQGASYNEQFF. The DNA for the CDR3 is TGTGCCTGGAGTGTAAAGTGGTGGGACCAGGGGGCATCCTACAATGAGCAGTTCTTC.

This clonotype was observed a handful of times. The CDR3 region is CASSLKQNYGYTF. The CDR3 coding sequence is TGTGCCAGCAGCTTAAAACAGAACTATGGCTACACCTTC. The chain employs TRBV7-8 and TRBJ1-2; D unresolved. Germline CDR1 is SGHVS and CDR2 is FQNEAQ. The CDR3 runs to 13 residues. Trimming removed 2 bases at V and 2 bases at J, with 6 bases between.

This clonotype has only one observation. Being one base from a much bigger clone, this may be a read error. The V call is TRBV2, the J call TRBJ2-2; D perhaps matches TRBD2 (6 bases). The CDR3 is made up of 15 amino acids. Germline assignment: CDR1 SNHLY and CDR2 FYNNEI. CDR3 coding DNA: TGTGCCAGCAGTGGATACGGGGGAAACACCTGGGAGCTGTTTTTT. Translating it yields CASSGYGGNTWELFF.

This clonotype occurred many times. The V and J genes are TRBV28 and TRBJ2-2; D might be TRBD1 or TRBD2, each matching 5 bases. Germline loops: CDR1 MDHEN, CDR2 SYDVKM. V lost 0 bases and J lost 5, with 10 bases in between. This CDR3 has 15 residues. The DNA of the CDR3 is TGTGCCAGCAGTTTATGGGGGGAACGGACCGGGGAGCTGTTTTTT. Its protein product is CASSLWGERTGELFF.

This clonotype was found a few times. J is TRBJ2-5 and V is TRBV6-5, with D unclear. V was cut by 2 bases and J by 1 base, with 8 bases left in between. CDR1 and CDR2 from the germline V gene are MNHEY and SVGAGI. The CDR3 consists of 14 residues. DNA for the CDR3: TGTGCCAGCAGTTACGGGCCGGTCCAAGAGACCCAGTACTTC. Translation gives CASSYGPVQETQYF.

This clonotype came up a few times. The CDR3 DNA follows: TGCGCCAGCAGCTTCCCGAAACACTGGACAGTGCGCCGAGAGACCCAGTACTTC. Translating gives CASSFPKHWTVRRETQYF. The J gene is TRBJ2-5, the V gene TRBV5-1, with D tentatively TRBD1 (6 bases). The germline V gene has CDR1 SGHRS and CDR2 YFSETQ. The ends were cut back, 2 bases at V and 4 bases at J, with 24 bases in the middle. The CDR3 is 18 amino acids.

The chain recombines TRBV20-1 with TRBJ2-5; 9 nucleotides agree with TRBD2. Per germline, CDR1 DFQATT and CDR2 SNEGSKA (reference sequence). This CDR3 has 16 residues. Germline trimming cut 5 bases from V and 4 bases from J; bases unmatched to any gene: 14. CDR3: CSAGGFSSGSVETQYF. Here the CDR3 DNA reads TGCAGTGCTGGGGGGTTTAGTAGCGGGAGCGTAGAGACCCAGTACTTC.

The table lists this clonotype with a few counts. This chain connects TRBV6-1 to TRBJ2-3; 7 bases are shared with TRBD1. The V gene's germline CDR1 is MNHNS and CDR2 SASEGT. Unmatched junction bases numbered 10, after V lost 8 bases and J lost 2 bases. The CDR3 has 15 amino acids. DNA of the CDR3: TGTGCCAGCCAGAGATCGGGACAGTACACAGATACGCAGTATTTT. Translated, it gives CASQRSGQYTDTQYF.

This clonotype has at least ten counts. The chain uses TRBV4-3 and TRBJ2-1; D remains ambiguous. Germline CDR1 and CDR2: LGHNA and YSLEER. V was trimmed by 0 bases and J by 7 bases, leaving 4 bases between them. The CDR3 is made up of 12 amino acids. CDR3 DNA sequence: TGCGCCAGCAGCCAAGACGGGAATGAGCAGTTCTTC. It encodes CASSQDGNEQFF.

This clonotype has more than one count but fewer than ten. The chain uses TRBV11-2 and TRBJ2-1; 7 bases match TRBD1. The CDR3 has 19 residues. Germline V CDR1 and CDR2: SGHAT, FQNNGV. J gave up 1 base and V 7 bases, and 19 bases lay outside the gene matches. The CDR3 here is CASTPRPGQKTYSYNEQFF. DNA of the CDR3: TGTGCCAGCACCCCTCGCCCGGGACAGAAGACTTATTCCTACAATGAGCAGTTCTTC.